The 16 T cell receptor beta chains in this list originate from one sample, sequenced in a study of control samples from healthy donors and cancer patients. Here immunoSEQ multiplex PCR was the method, and the copy in TCRdb shows in-frame clones only, minus some. Among around 130,000 clones listed, around nine tenths were seen once. The sequenced sample was PBMCs. These receptors were collected from a man over 45 with head and neck cancer.

The gene calls are TRBV11-2 and TRBJ1-2, with 7 bases that match TRBD1. Germline CDR1 SGHAT, CDR2 FQNNGV. V shed 6 bases, J shed 5 bases, and the junction held 12 bases outside the gene matches. This CDR3 has 15 residues. The CDR3 sequence is CASSFRPDREYGYTF. CDR3 nucleotides: TGTGCCAGCAGTTTTCGTCCCGACAGGGAGTATGGCTACACCTTC.

V gene TRBV6-6 combines with J gene TRBJ1-1; D is unresolved. V shed 2 bases and J shed 8 bases, with 12 bases lying between them. Germline V CDR1 and CDR2: MNHNY, SVGAGI (reference sequence). The CDR3 is 13 amino acids. Here the CDR3 reads CASSYPTTGEAFF. CDR3 in DNA: TGTGCCAGCAGTTACCCCACGACGGGGGAAGCTTTCTTT.

The rearrangement links TRBV25-1 to TRBJ1-4; the D is unclear. Between the trimmed V and J ends, which lost 3 bases and 11 bases, there was a span of 16 bases. The CDR3 has 14 residues. CDR1 and CDR2 from the germline V gene are MGHDK and SYGVNS. In DNA form, the CDR3 reads TGTGCCAGCAGTGACAGCCGGGGAAGAGCGAAACTGTTTTTT. Protein product: CASSDSRGRAKLFF.

This CDR3 reads CASSSPVGVEQFF. The CDR3 region has the DNA TGTGCCAGCAGCTCACCTGTCGGGGTTGAGCAGTTCTTC. The V and J genes are TRBV7-6 and TRBJ2-1; possibly TRBD2 for D (5 bases). Trimming pared 4 bases from V and 9 bases from J, leaving 13 bases between. Germline loops: CDR1 SGHVS, CDR2 FNYEAQ. The CDR3 is 13 residues long.

The rearrangement uses TRBV4-1 and TRBJ2-1; no firm D call. The CDR3 totals 13 residues. CDR1 and CDR2 (germline): MGHRA, YSYEKL. Trimming took 8 bases from V and 8 from J, leaving 16 bases between them. CDR3 bases: TGCGCCAGCTCCACAAGGACGGTGGATGAGCAGTTCTTC. This sequence encodes CASSTRTVDEQFF.

In DNA, the CDR3 is TGTGCCAGCAGCCCAGTGGACAGGGCCGGAAAGACTGAAGCTTTCTTT. Protein product: CASSPVDRAGKTEAFF. The chain has TRBV7-9 and TRBJ1-1; the match to TRBD1 covers 8 bases. The V segment lost 5 bases and the J segment 5 bases; nucleotides outside the gene matches: 13. CDR1 is SEHNR, CDR2 FQNEAQ, per germline (reference sequence). This CDR3 spans 16 amino acids.

The rearrangement links TRBV7-9 to TRBJ2-1, with 9 bases aligning to TRBD1. Germline V gives CDR1 SEHNR, CDR2 FQNEAQ (reference sequence). This CDR3 contains 16 residues. The V gene end was trimmed by 3 bases and the J gene end by 6 bases; junction bases not matched to a gene: 9. The CDR3: CASSFRGTGPLNEQFF. CDR3 nucleotides: TGTGCCAGCAGCTTCCGGGGGACAGGGCCACTCAATGAGCAGTTCTTC.

This clone occurred once. This chain links TRBV12-3 or TRBV12-4 with TRBJ2-7, with 7 bases matching TRBD1. V trimming: 7 bases; J trimming: 12 bases; junction bases outside the gene matches: 9. This CDR3 contains 11 residues. The CDR3, as DNA: TGTGCCAGCACGAACCGGGACAGCCTGTACTTC. This translates into CASTNRDSLYF.

The chain joins TRBV6-5 to TRBJ2-3; maybe TRBD2 (6 bases). Germline CDR1 is MNHEY and CDR2 is SVGAGI. CDR3 length equals 15 residues. Trimming shortened V by 5 bases and J by 0 bases, and 12 bases separated the two germline ends. DNA for the CDR3: TGTGCCAGCAGTCTCGCGGGGATTAGCACAGATACGCAGTATTTT. As protein: CASSLAGISTDTQYF.

The V call is TRBV9, the J call TRBJ1-1; D gene unclear. Germline loops: CDR1 SGDLS, CDR2 YYNGEE. CDR3 length equals 16 residues. Trimming removed 3 bases from V and 2 bases from J, with 17 bases in between. DNA for the CDR3: TGTGCCAGCAGCGCTACGGGTTTCTCGGGTAACACTGAAGCTTTCTTT. Protein product: CASSATGFSGNTEAFF. The complete variable domain, with remaining parts taken from reference TRBV9 and TRBJ1-1, reads DSGVTQTPKHLITATGQRVTLRCSPRSGDLSVYWYQQSLDQGLQFLIQYYNGEERAKGNILERFSAQQFPDLHSELNLSSLELGDSALYFCASSATGFSGNTEAFFGQGTRLTVV.

V usage is TRBV2 and J usage is TRBJ2-7, with D perhaps matching TRBD1 (6 bases). The CDR3 extends over 14 amino acids. Germline CDR1 is SNHLY and CDR2 is FYNNEI. Trimming took 3 bases from V and 2 from J, leaving 11 bases between them. DNA for the CDR3: TGTGCCAGCAGTGACAGGGGCCACACCTACGAGCAGTACTTC. Its translation: CASSDRGHTYEQYF. Using reference TRBV2 and TRBJ2-7 for the parts outside the CDR3, the full variable domain is EPEVTQTPSHQVTQMGQEVILRCVPISNHLYFYWYRQILGQKVEFLVSFYNNEISEKSEIFDDQFSVERPDGSNFTLKIRSTKLEDSAMYFCASSDRGHTYEQYFGPGTRLTVT.

The rearrangement joins TRBV9 to TRBJ1-3, with D maybe TRBD1 (6 bases). This CDR3 has 15 amino acids. Germline V gene sequence: CDR1 SGDLS, CDR2 YYNGEE. The ends were cut back, 4 bases at V and 0 bases at J, with 11 bases in the middle. In DNA form, the CDR3 reads TGTGCCAGCAGCAGCCGGACAGACTCTGGAAACACCATATATTTT. Amino acids: CASSSRTDSGNTIYF.

The gene calls are TRBV7-9 and TRBJ1-1; D gene uncertain. The CDR3 contains 17 residues. Germline CDR1 and CDR2: SEHNR and FQNEAQ (reference sequence). Trimming shortened V by 0 bases and J by 0 bases, and 14 bases separated the two germline ends. The DNA for the CDR3 is TGTGCCAGCAGCTTAGCAGGATGGGGTTGGATGAACACTGAAGCTTTCTTT. It translates to CASSLAGWGWMNTEAFF.

The chain employs TRBV5-4 and TRBJ2-1; a possible D gene is TRBD2 (6 bases). This CDR3 spans 14 amino acids. Germline V gene sequence: CDR1 SGHNT, CDR2 YYREEE (reference sequence). V lost 4 bases to trimming and J lost 5 bases, with 13 bases between them. The CDR3 spells CASSHKGGDNEQFF. CDR3 in DNA: TGTGCCAGCAGCCATAAAGGAGGGGACAATGAGCAGTTCTTC.

In its sample, this clone was seen once. The chain joins TRBV28 to TRBJ2-1; no definite D call. This CDR3 has 15 residues. The ends were cut back, 6 bases at V and 4 bases at J, with 16 bases in the middle. Germline loops: CDR1 MDHEN, CDR2 SYDVKM. The CDR3 here is CASRKRITPYNEQFF. The CDR3 DNA reads as TGTGCCAGCAGGAAGCGTATAACTCCATACAATGAGCAGTTCTTC. The whole variable domain, filled in from reference TRBV28 and TRBJ2-1, reads DVKVTQSSRYLVKRTGEKVFLECVQDMDHENMFWYRQDPGLGLRLIYFSYDVKMKEKGDIPEGYSVSREKKERFSLILESASTNQTSMYLCASRKRITPYNEQFFGPGTRLTVL.

The V and J genes are TRBV7-9 and TRBJ2-1; 7 nucleotides match TRBD1. The CDR3 has 17 residues. Germline CDR1 and CDR2: SEHNR and FQNEAQ (reference sequence). J gave up 5 bases and V 2 bases, and 12 bases lay outside the gene matches. The CDR3 DNA reads TGTGCCAGCAGCTTAACACAGGGGTTGGGGGTCAACAATGAGCAGTTCTTC. Its protein is CASSLTQGLGVNNEQFF.